These 25 T cell receptor beta chains came from one sample sequenced in a study of OX40 agonist ivuxolimab in advanced cancers. Assay: immunoSEQ multiplex PCR; the TCRdb copy retains only in-frame clones and omits some. The repertoire includes roughly 72,000 clones, 89% of them detected once, and more than 9.5% sits in the top ten. The material sequenced was CD4+ or CD8+ T cells sorted from blood, taken in a trial of the OX40 agonist ivuxolimab. These receptors all come from an adult with an advanced solid tumor such as melanoma, head and neck, liver or kidney cancer.

The chain has TRBV5-5 and TRBJ1-2; D is perhaps TRBD1 (6 bases). Germline assignment: CDR1 SGHKS and CDR2 YYEKEE (reference sequence). CDR3 length equals 15 residues. Trimming took 1 base from V and 4 from J, leaving 14 bases between them. CDR3 nucleotide sequence: TGTGCCAGCAGCTTGAACCGGCAGGGGTTCTATGGCTACACCTTC. This sequence encodes CASSLNRQGFYGYTF.

V and J are TRBV7-3 and TRBJ1-1; TRBD1 is a possible D gene (5 bases). V lost 0 bases to trimming and J lost 2 bases, with 7 bases between them. The CDR3 covers 14 residues. Germline-derived CDR1 and CDR2 are SGHTA and FQGTGA. DNA for the CDR3: TGTGCCAGCAGCTTAACCGGGGGTAACACTGAAGCTTTCTTT. It specifies CASSLTGGNTEAFF.

The CDR3 spells CASSRSRGQGAGGYTF. The CDR3 bases are TGCGCCAGCAGCCGCAGCCGGGGACAGGGGGCCGGAGGCTACACCTTC. The chain has TRBV4-1 and TRBJ1-2, with 12 nucleotides matching TRBD1. The CDR3 has 16 amino acids. Germline V gene lookup returns CDR1 MGHRA and CDR2 YSYEKL. V trimming: 4 bases; J trimming: 8 bases; junction bases outside the gene matches: 11.

The V call is TRBV9, the J call TRBJ2-2; maybe TRBD2 (5 bases). The CDR3 consists of 13 residues. V lost 9 bases, J lost 3 bases, and 12 bases lay in between. Germline CDR1 reads SGDLS; CDR2 reads YYNGEE. CDR3 coding DNA: TGTGCCACGGGGTCGCCCTACACCGGGGAGCTGTTTTTT. Its protein is CATGSPYTGELFF.

V and J are TRBV21-1 and TRBJ2-1. TRBV21-1 is a pseudogene. This CDR3 region has 13 residues. CDR3 in DNA: TGTGCCAGCAGCAAAAGAATCAACAATGAGCAGTTCTTC. Translated: CASSKRINNEQFF.

The chain joins TRBV7-9 to TRBJ2-3, with 11 bases that match TRBD2. J lost 2 bases, V lost 7 bases, and 5 bases had no gene match. The V gene's germline CDR1 is SEHNR and CDR2 FQNEAQ (reference sequence). This CDR3 has 15 amino acids. CDR3: CASTIAGGPTDTQYF. Here the CDR3 DNA reads TGTGCCAGCACCATAGCGGGGGGGCCCACAGATACGCAGTATTTT.

V and J are TRBV5-1 and TRBJ2-7; 11 bases line up with TRBD1. The length of the CDR3 is 14 residues. The V and J ends lost 5 bases and 2 bases, in that order; junction bases with no gene match: 3. Germline V gene lookup returns CDR1 SGHRS and CDR2 YFSETQ. CDR3 residues: CASRKGQGAYEQYF. CDR3 nucleotide sequence: TGCGCCAGCAGGAAGGGACAGGGGGCCTACGAGCAGTACTTC.

This clone has just a few counts. The chain employs TRBV29-1 and TRBJ1-4; D unclear. The CDR3 spans 12 residues. Germline CDR1 reads SQVTM; CDR2 reads ANQGSEA. Trimming stripped 7 bases from V and 5 bases from J, with 11 bases between. The CDR3: CSAGRPNEKLFF. The CDR3 DNA follows: TGCAGCGCCGGCAGACCAAATGAAAAACTGTTTTTT.

This clone turned up a few times. This sequence joins TRBV7-2 and TRBJ1-5; no firm D call. CDR3 size: 15 residues. V was pared by 6 bases and J by 0 bases, with 12 bases between. Per germline, CDR1 SGHTA and CDR2 FQGNSA. The CDR3 loop is CASRLWFDSNQPQHF. The CDR3 DNA reads as TGTGCCAGCAGGCTCTGGTTCGATAGCAATCAGCCCCAGCATTTT. Combining the CDR3 with reference TRBV7-2 and TRBJ1-5 gives the whole variable domain GAGVSQSPSNKVTEKGKDVELRCDPISGHTALYWYRQSLGQGLEFLIYFQGNSAPDKSGLPSDRFSAERTGGSVSTLTIQRTQQEDSAVYLCASRLWFDSNQPQHFGDGTRLSIL.

This chain connects TRBV10-3 to TRBJ1-5, with 8 bases identical to TRBD1. Looked up from germline, CDR1 is ENHRY and CDR2 is SYGVKD. The CDR3 consists of 15 residues. V dropped 3 bases and J dropped 3; count of bases not matched to a gene: 4. This chain's CDR3 is CAISDHRGSNQPQHF. The CDR3 DNA follows: TGTGCCATCAGTGACCACAGGGGGTCCAATCAGCCCCAGCATTTT.

This clone was counted a single time. The chain links TRBV28 to TRBJ1-2; D unresolved. Trimming removed 6 bases at V and 1 base at J, with 6 bases between. The CDR3 loop spans 12 amino acids. Germline V gene data show CDR1 as MDHEN and CDR2 as SYDVKM. The CDR3 loop is CASRTFNYGYTF. The CDR3 DNA reads TGTGCCAGCAGGACCTTTAACTATGGCTACACCTTC.

The chain is built from TRBV18 and TRBJ1-1; perhaps TRBD1 as D (5 bases). Germline assignment: CDR1 KGHSH and CDR2 LQKENI. The CDR3 has 15 residues. The germline V and J ends were trimmed by 3 bases and 0 bases, with 11 bases remaining between them. CDR3 sequence: CASSPREGMNTEAFF. In nucleotides, the CDR3 is TGTGCCAGCTCACCGAGAGAGGGGATGAACACTGAAGCTTTCTTT. Full variable domain (rest looked up from reference TRBV18 and TRBJ1-1): NAGVMQNPRHLVRRRGQEARLRCSPMKGHSHVYWYRQLPEEGLKFMVYLQKENIIDESGMPKERFSAEFPKEGPSILRIQQVVRGDSAAYFCASSPREGMNTEAFFGQGTRLTVV.

The genes are TRBV11-3 and TRBJ2-5; tentatively, D is TRBD2 (5 bases). V was cut by 2 bases and J by 3 bases, with 7 bases left in between. Germline CDR1 is SGHNT and CDR2 is YENEEA. This CDR3 comprises 13 residues. CDR3 sequence (DNA): TGTGCCAGCAGCTTATCGGAGGAAGAGACCCAGTACTTC. It is translated as CASSLSEEETQYF.

This sequence joins TRBV5-1 and TRBJ1-6; D not certain. Trimming pared 5 bases from V and 6 bases from J, leaving 12 bases between. Germline loops: CDR1 SGHRS, CDR2 YFSETQ. CDR3 length equals 14 residues. The CDR3, as DNA: TGCGCCAGCAGAGGACCGTCGCTTAATTCACCCCTCCACTTT. This codes for CASRGPSLNSPLHF.

The chain employs TRBV4-1 and TRBJ2-7; the match to TRBD2 covers 8 bases. The CDR3 runs to 17 residues. V lost 0 bases to trimming and J lost 3 bases; unmatched junction nucleotides: 10. CDR1 is MGHRA, CDR2 YSYEKL, per germline. The CDR3 nucleotides read TGCGCCAGCAGCCAAGAGTTGTGGCCCAGCGGGAGCTACGAGCAGTACTTC. Protein sequence: CASSQELWPSGSYEQYF.

The rearrangement links TRBV10-3 to TRBJ1-3; 8 bases are a match to TRBD1. Germline V CDR1 and CDR2: ENHRY, SYGVKD. CDR3 length: 17 amino acids. Trimming cost V 3 bases and J 4 bases; bases outside gene matches: 11. The CDR3 spells CAISDRLDRVAGNTIYF. The DNA of the CDR3 is TGTGCCATCAGTGACCGCCTGGACAGGGTTGCGGGAAACACCATATATTTT.

The CDR3 protein is CASSYPTGSSGNTIYF. CDR3 in DNA: TGTGCCAGCAGTTACCCGACAGGGAGCTCTGGAAACACCATATATTTT. This chain links TRBV6-5 with TRBJ1-3; 7 bases line up with TRBD1. The V gene's germline CDR1 is MNHEY and CDR2 SVGAGI. The CDR3 covers 16 residues. The ends lost 2 bases at V and 0 bases at J; junction bases unmatched: 4.

The chain is built from TRBV29-1 and TRBJ2-1; D is ambiguous. CDR1 and CDR2 from the germline V gene are SQVTM and ANQGSEA. The V end was cut by 6 bases, the J end by 8 bases, with 17 bases between. There are 13 residues in the CDR3. The CDR3 loop reads CSVRSPPHHEQFF. CDR3 in DNA: TGCAGCGTGCGGAGCCCGCCGCATCATGAGCAGTTCTTC.

The rearrangement joins TRBV28 to TRBJ2-7, with 7 bases aligning to TRBD1. V shed 2 bases and J 0 bases; nucleotides not matched to a gene: 7. The CDR3 is made up of 16 amino acids. Germline lookup yields CDR1 MDHEN and CDR2 SYDVKM. The CDR3 DNA reads TGTGCCAGCAGTTTACTGGGACAGACCTACTCCTACGAGCAGTACTTC. This sequence encodes CASSLLGQTYSYEQYF.

The gene calls are TRBV2 and TRBJ2-3; the match to TRBD2 covers 9 bases. CDR3 length: 13 amino acids. The germline V gene encodes CDR1 SNHLY and CDR2 FYNNEI. The ends lost 6 bases at V and 5 bases at J; junction bases unmatched: 3. This CDR3 reads CASRWREGDTQYF. The CDR3 nucleotides are TGTGCCAGCAGGTGGCGGGAGGGAGATACGCAGTATTTT.

This sequence joins TRBV28 and TRBJ2-7, with TRBD2 as a possible D gene (6 bases). The CDR3 sequence is 18 residues long. Trimming cost V 2 bases and J 0 bases, with 20 bases left between them. Germline-derived CDR1 and CDR2 are MDHEN and SYDVKM. CDR3 sequence reads: CASSLGTGLQLSSYEQYF. For the CDR3, the DNA is TGTGCCAGCAGTTTAGGGACTGGTCTACAACTTTCCTCCTACGAGCAGTACTTC.

The chain carries TRBV5-6 and TRBJ2-5; no clear D gene. Trimming removed 0 bases from V and 4 bases from J, with 13 bases in between. There are 15 residues in the CDR3. Per the germline V gene, CDR1 is SGHDT and CDR2 is YYEEEE. Here the CDR3 DNA reads TGTGCCAGCAGCTTGGTAGCTGGGAATGGAGAGACCCAGTACTTC. This translates into CASSLVAGNGETQYF.

The chain recombines TRBV6-5 with TRBJ2-7, with D unclear. V lost 6 bases to trimming and J lost 0 bases, with 12 bases between them. The germline gives CDR1 MNHEY, CDR2 SVGAGI. There are 14 residues in the CDR3. In nucleotides, the CDR3 is TGTGCCAGCAGGGGCGTCGGCGCCTCCTACGAGCAGTACTTC. It is translated as CASRGVGASYEQYF.

The chain uses TRBV27 and TRBJ2-1, with unresolved D. V dropped 2 bases and J dropped 0 bases, with 8 bases sitting between them. The CDR3 has 15 amino acids. Germline CDR1 is MNHEY and CDR2 is SMNVEV (reference sequence). The CDR3 reads CASSLTPSSYNEQFF. The CDR3 DNA reads as TGTGCCAGCAGTTTAACACCGAGCTCCTACAATGAGCAGTTCTTC.

In its sample, this clone was seen a few times. V gene TRBV29-1 combines with J gene TRBJ1-1; TRBD1 matches at 8 bases. The CDR3 sequence is 15 residues long. With V trimmed by 4 bases and J by 5 bases, 12 bases remained unmatched. The germline V gene encodes CDR1 SQVTM and CDR2 ANQGSEA. CDR3 sequence (DNA): TGCAGCGTTGGGCCTCTACAGGGGGAAAGGACTGAAGCTTTCTTT. Translated: CSVGPLQGERTEAFF.